The sequence of this T cell receptor beta chain was determined in a study of Tregs in tolerant kidney transplant recipients. About this clone itself: Its target is unknown.

The study's findings and limits: Biological reproducibility was not directly addressed in this study. The small number of patients limits these findings pending further validation.

Generated by immunoSEQ multiplex PCR, the TCRdb table keeps only in-frame clones and is missing some. This sample yields 45,000 to 55,000 clones, of which about 90% are seen a single time; over 12% belongs to the top ten. The nonmyeloablative bone marrow transplants came from related graft donors, with transient mixed chimerism. The receptor was isolated from a human patient who received a combined kidney and bone marrow transplant. Some T cells could come from the graft donor. The sample was CD8+ T cells from blood (PBMCs), taken 24 months after the transplant.

The DNA for the CDR3 is TGTGCCAGCAGCACGGGACAGGGGATATACGAGCAGTACTTC. It encodes CASSTGQGIYEQYF. The chain uses TRBV11-3 and TRBJ2-7; 10 nucleotides align to TRBD1. The V gene end was trimmed by 5 bases and the J gene end by 4 bases; junction bases not matched to a gene: 5. Germline CDR1 and CDR2: SGHNT and YENEEA. This CDR3 contains 14 residues.